This record looks at one T cell receptor (beta chain) sequence and its context. These data belong to a study of T cell responses to AZD1222 COVID-19 vaccine. From germline, CDR1 is SNHLY and CDR2 FYNNEI. The CDR3 is 16 residues long. The V and J ends lost 7 bases and 7 bases, in that order; junction bases with no gene match: 15. Here immunoSEQ multiplex PCR was the method, and the copy in TCRdb shows in-frame clones only, minus some. The data contain roughly 160,000 clones, 90% of them seen just once; the ten biggest clones take up approximately 1.5%. This TCR was recovered from an adult in good health. The material sequenced was peripheral blood, taken on day 0 of AZD1222 vaccination. J is TRBJ1-4 and V is TRBV2, with TRBD1 matching 7 bases. Here the CDR3 DNA reads TGTGCCAGCACCAAGGGGGCGTCAGGCGCCGCTGAAAAACTGTTTTTT. It translates to CASTKGASGAAEKLFF.